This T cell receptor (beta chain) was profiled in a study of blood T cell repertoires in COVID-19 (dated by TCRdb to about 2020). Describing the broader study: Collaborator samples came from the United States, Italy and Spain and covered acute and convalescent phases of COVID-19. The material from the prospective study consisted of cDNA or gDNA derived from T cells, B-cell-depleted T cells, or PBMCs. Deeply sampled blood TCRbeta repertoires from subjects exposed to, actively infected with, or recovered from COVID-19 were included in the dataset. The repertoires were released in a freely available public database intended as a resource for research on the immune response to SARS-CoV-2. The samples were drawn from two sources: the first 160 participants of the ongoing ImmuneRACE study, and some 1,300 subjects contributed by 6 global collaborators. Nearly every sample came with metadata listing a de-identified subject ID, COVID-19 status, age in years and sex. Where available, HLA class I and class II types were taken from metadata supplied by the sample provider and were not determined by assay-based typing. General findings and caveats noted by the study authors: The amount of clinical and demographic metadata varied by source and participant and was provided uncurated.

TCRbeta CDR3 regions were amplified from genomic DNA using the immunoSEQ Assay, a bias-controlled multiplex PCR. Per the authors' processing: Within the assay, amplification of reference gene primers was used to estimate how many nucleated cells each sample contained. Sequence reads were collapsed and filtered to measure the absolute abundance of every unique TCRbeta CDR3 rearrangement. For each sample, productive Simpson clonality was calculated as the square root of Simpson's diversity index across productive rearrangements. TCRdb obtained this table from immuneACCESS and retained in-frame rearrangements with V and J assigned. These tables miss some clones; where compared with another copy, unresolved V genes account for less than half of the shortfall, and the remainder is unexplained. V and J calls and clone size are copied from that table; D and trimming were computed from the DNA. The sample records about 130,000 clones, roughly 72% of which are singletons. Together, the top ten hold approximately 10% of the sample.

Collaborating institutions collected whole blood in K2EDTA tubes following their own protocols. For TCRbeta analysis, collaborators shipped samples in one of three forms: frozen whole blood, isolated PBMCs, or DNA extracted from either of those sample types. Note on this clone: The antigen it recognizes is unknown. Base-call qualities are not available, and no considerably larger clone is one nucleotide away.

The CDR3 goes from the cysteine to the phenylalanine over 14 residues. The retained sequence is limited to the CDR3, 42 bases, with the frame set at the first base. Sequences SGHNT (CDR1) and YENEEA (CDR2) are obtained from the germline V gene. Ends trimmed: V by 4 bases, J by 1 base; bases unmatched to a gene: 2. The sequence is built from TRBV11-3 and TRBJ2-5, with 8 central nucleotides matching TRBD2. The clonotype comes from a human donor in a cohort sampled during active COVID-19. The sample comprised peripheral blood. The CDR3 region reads CASSSRGGQETQYF. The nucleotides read TGTGCCAGCAGCTCCCGGGGGGGCCAAGAGACCCAGTACTTC.